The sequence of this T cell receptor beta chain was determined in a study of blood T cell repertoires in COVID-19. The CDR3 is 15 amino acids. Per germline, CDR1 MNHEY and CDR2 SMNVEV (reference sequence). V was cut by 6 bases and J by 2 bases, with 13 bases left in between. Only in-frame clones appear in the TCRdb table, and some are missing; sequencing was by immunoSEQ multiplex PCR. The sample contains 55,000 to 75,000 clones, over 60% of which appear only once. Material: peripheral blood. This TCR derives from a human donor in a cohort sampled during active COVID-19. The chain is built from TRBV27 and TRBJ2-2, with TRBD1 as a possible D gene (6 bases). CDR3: CASSPGTRNTGELFF. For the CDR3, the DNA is TGTGCCAGCAGCCCAGGGACAAGAAACACCGGGGAGCTGTTTTTT.